Described below is a single T cell receptor beta chain sequence and its context. Sequencing used immunoSEQ multiplex PCR; TCRdb keeps in-frame clones, though not all of them. The sample contains roughly 310,000 clones, 88% of which appear only once. Germline-derived CDR1 and CDR2 are KGHSH and LQKENI. The V and J ends lost 3 bases and 4 bases, in that order; junction bases with no gene match: 4. The CDR3 extends over 14 amino acids. The entry originates in a study of blood T cell repertoires in COVID-19. Background on the study: COVID-19 samples, acute and convalescent, were from the United States, Italy and Spain.

The sequencing sample was made of peripheral blood. This chain joins TRBV18 and TRBJ1-1, with TRBD1 matching over 8 bases. This clonotype was obtained from a woman aged 45-65 years with active or convalescent COVID-19. The CDR3 spells CASSPQDRVTEAFF. The CDR3 region has the DNA TGTGCCAGCTCACCCCAGGACAGGGTCACTGAAGCTTTCTTT.